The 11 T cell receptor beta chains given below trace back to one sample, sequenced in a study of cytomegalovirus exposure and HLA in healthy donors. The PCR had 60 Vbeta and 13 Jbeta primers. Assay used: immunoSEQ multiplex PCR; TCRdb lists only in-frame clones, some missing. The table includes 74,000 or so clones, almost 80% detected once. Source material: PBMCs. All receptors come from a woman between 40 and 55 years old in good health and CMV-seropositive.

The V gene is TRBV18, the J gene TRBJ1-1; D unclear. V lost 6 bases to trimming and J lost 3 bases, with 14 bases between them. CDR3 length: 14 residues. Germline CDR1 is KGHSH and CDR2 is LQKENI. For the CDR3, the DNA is TGTGCCAGCTCCCCTGACTACGGGGACACTGAAGCTTTCTTT. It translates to CASSPDYGDTEAFF.

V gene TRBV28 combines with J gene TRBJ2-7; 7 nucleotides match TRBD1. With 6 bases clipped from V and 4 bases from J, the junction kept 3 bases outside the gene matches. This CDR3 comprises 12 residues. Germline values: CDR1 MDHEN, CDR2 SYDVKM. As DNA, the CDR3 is TGTGCCAGCAGAGGGACAGTATACGAGCAGTACTTC. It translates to CASRGTVYEQYF.

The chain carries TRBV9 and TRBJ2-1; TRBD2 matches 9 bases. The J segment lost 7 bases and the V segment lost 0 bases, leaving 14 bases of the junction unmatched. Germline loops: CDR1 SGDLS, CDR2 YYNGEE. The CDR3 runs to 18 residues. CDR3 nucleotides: TGTGCCAGCAGCGTAGCGGGACTCGCGGGGGGGCTGGGGAATGAGCAGTTCTTC. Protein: CASSVAGLAGGLGNEQFF.

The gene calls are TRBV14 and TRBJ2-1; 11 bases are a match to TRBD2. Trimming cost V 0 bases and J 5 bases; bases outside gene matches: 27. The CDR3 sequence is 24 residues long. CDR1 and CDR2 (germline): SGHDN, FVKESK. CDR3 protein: CASSQDLHMGLAVLPSGKNNEQFF. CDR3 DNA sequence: TGTGCCAGCAGCCAAGATCTCCACATGGGACTAGCGGTACTTCCCTCCGGTAAAAACAATGAGCAGTTCTTC.

The CDR3 DNA sequence: TGTGCCACCAGCGGGGACAGCTCACCGATGGTGCAGTACTTC. Its protein product is CATSGDSSPMVQYF. The chain combines TRBV15 with TRBJ2-7, with TRBD1 identical over 7 bases. V dropped 5 bases and J dropped 9; count of bases not matched to a gene: 13. The CDR3 totals 14 residues. CDR1 is LNHNV and CDR2 is YYDKDF in the germline V gene (reference sequence).

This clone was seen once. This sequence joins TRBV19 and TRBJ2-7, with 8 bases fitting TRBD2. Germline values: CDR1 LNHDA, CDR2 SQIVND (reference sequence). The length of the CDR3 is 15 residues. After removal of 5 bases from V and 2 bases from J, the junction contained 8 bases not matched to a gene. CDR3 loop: CASSLVSGAPYEQYF. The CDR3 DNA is TGTGCCAGTAGTCTCGTTAGCGGGGCCCCCTACGAGCAGTACTTC.

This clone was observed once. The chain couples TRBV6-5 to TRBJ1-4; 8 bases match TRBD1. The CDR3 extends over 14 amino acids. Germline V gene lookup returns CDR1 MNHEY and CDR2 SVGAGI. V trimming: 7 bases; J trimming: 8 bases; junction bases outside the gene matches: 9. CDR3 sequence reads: CASKRDRTSEKLFF. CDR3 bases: TGTGCCAGCAAAAGGGACAGGACTTCCGAAAAACTGTTTTTT.

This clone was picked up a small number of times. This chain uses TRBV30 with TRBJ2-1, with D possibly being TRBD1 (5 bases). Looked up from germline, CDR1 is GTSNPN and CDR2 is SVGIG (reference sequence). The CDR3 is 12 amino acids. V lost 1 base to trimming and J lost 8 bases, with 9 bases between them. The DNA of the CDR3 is TGTGCCTGGAGTGCAGGGTACGATGAGCAGTTCTTC. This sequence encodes CAWSAGYDEQFF.

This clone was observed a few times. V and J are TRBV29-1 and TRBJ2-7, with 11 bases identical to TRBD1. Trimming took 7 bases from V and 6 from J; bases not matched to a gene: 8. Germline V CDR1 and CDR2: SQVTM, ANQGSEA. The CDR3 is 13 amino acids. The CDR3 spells CSAQGQGATEQYF. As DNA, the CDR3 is TGCAGCGCGCAAGGACAGGGGGCTACCGAGCAGTACTTC.

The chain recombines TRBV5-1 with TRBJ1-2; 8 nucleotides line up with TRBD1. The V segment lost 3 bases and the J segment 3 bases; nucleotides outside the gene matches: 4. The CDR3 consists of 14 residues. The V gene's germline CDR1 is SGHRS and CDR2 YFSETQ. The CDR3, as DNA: TGCGCCAGCAGCTCCACAGGGGGACACTATGGCTACACCTTC. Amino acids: CASSSTGGHYGYTF.

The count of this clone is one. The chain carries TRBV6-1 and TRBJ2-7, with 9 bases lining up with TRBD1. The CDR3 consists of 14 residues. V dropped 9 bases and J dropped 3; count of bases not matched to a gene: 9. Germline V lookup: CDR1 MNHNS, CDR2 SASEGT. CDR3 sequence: CASDRDRVSYEQYF. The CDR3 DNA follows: TGTGCCAGTGACCGGGACAGGGTAAGCTACGAGCAGTACTTC.